This T cell receptor beta chain originates from a study of regulatory T cells in long-lasting Graves disease. As for time point: persistent/refractory GD, antithyroid drugs over 5 years with positive TRAb. From PBMCs, RNA was extracted and then used to make the TCR library. Collection of peripheral blood (approximately 9 milliliters) was done using EDTA tubes. Germline CDR1 reads SGHAT; CDR2 reads FQNNGV. CDR3 length equals 12 residues. V trimming: 5 bases; J trimming: 5 bases; junction bases outside the gene matches: 3. The table lists this clonotype with many counts. Building of the TCR beta libraries involved iRepertoire HTBI primers and Arm-PCR of CDR3 regions. TCRdb fed the multiplex PCR reads into MiXCR, producing one record per CDR3 protein. The sample shows about 460,000 distinct CDR3 sequences, less than 25% of them seen only once.

This clonotype was obtained from a female donor with Graves disease. The chain joins TRBV11-2 to TRBJ2-7; the match to TRBD2 covers 7 bases. Sequenced material: peripheral blood mononuclear cells (PBMCs), taken when the disease was refractory, from a patient treated with antithyroid drugs. This CDR3 reads CASSQAGHEQYF. DNA for the CDR3: TGTGCCAGCAGCCAAGCGGGACACGAGCAGTACTTC.